Listed below are T cell receptor beta chains from one sample, sequenced in a study of cytomegalovirus exposure and HLA in healthy donors. Profiled with immunoSEQ multiplex PCR; TCRdb holds only in-frame clones, not every one. The sample has 65,000 to 75,000 clones, under 85% seen once. The sequencing input was PBMCs. The receptors originated from a woman aged 55-70 years in good health and CMV-seropositive. Each CDR3 is given with its conserved first and last residue. The D gene is left open where the match is weak. A clone size is listed for some rows: how often the clone was seen (once, few, many), or a class if it is expanded.

TRBJ1-2 13 NA NA TRBV7-8 TGTGCCAGCGGAACGACAGGCCCTATCCGAAGGACCTTC CASGTTGPIRRTF
TRBJ2-3 17 NA TRBD2 TRBV5-1 TGCGCCAGCAGCCCAGGGACTAGCGGGACGAGCACAGATACGCAGTATTTT CASSPGTSGTSTDTQYF
TRBJ1-5 14 NA NA TRBV10-3 TGTGCCATCAGTGAGAACTTGAGCAATCAGCCCCAGCATTTT CAISENLSNQPQHF
TRBJ2-7 14 NA NA TRBV7-9 TGTGCCAGCAGCTTAGCGGGGCTCACCTACGAGCAGTACTTC CASSLAGLTYEQYF
TRBJ2-1 16 NA TRBD2 TRBV27 TGTGCCAGCAGTTTACTTACTAGCGGCCCCTACAATGAGCAGTTCTTC CASSLLTSGPYNEQFF
TRBJ1-2 11 few NA TRBV9 TGTGCCTCCGGGATAGACTATGGCTACACCTTC CASGIDYGYTF
TRBJ2-7 15 NA TRBD1 TRBV11-2 TGTGCCAGCAGCTTAGGGGGACAGGGGTTATACGAGCAGTACTTC CASSLGGQGLYEQYF
TRBJ1-3 13 few NA TRBV29-1 TGCAGCGCTTCCGCGGTCTCTGGAAACACCATATATTTT CSASAVSGNTIYF
TRBJ1-5 15 NA TRBD1 TRBV19 TGTGCCAGTAGTTTAAGACAGGGAGCTAATCAGCCCCAGCATTTT CASSLRQGANQPQHF
TRBJ1-2 14 NA NA TRBV5-1 TGCGCCAGCAGCGCCGATCCGGGATTCTATGGCTACACCTTC CASSADPGFYGYTF
TRBJ2-7 14 NA TRBD1 TRBV7-2 TGTGCCAGCAGCCCTTACAGGGGAACCTACGAGCAGTACTTC CASSPYRGTYEQYF
TRBJ2-5 14 NA NA TRBV11-2 TGTGCCAGCAGCTTTGGGGCGCTCCAAGAGACCCAGTACTTC CASSFGALQETQYF
TRBJ2-7 13 once NA TRBV6-5 TGTGCCAGCAGTTACTTACGGGGCTACGAGCAGTACTTC CASSYLRGYEQYF
TRBJ1-2 12 NA NA TRBV2 TGTGCCAGCAGTGGACAGCCCTATGGCTACACCTTC CASSGQPYGYTF
TRBJ2-3 14 NA NA TRBV29-1 TGCAGCGTTGCGAAGCGCCTGAGCACAGATACGCAGTATTTT CSVAKRLSTDTQYF
TRBJ1-1 14 NA NA TRBV11-3 TGTGCCAGCAGCTTAGCTCTCAGAGGCACTGAAGCTTTCTTT CASSLALRGTEAFF
TRBJ2-7 15 few NA TRBV4-1 TGCGCCAGCAGCCATGGGGAGGGACACCCGAACGAGCAGTACTTC CASSHGEGHPNEQYF
TRBJ2-3 16 NA TRBD2 TRBV2 TGTGCCAGCAGTGAACGGACTAGCGGAATAGCAGATACGCAGTATTTT CASSERTSGIADTQYF
TRBJ1-2 17 NA TRBD1 TRBV2 TGTGCCAGGATTGAGACAGGGTCCTCAACAGGCGGCTATGGCTACACCTTC CARIETGSSTGGYGYTF
TRBJ2-7 17 once TRBD1 TRBV5-5 TGTGCCAGCAGCTTGTTCTTTTTCGGGACAGGGTCCCACGAGCAGTACTTC CASSLFFFGTGSHEQYF
TRBJ2-7 14 NA TRBD2 TRBV11-2 TGTGCCAGCAGCTTAGCACTAGCGGGCTACGAGCAGTACTTC CASSLALAGYEQYF
TRBJ1-4 14 few NA TRBV12-5 TGTGCTAGTACCTCGGGGGCAACTAATGAAAAACTGTTTTTT CASTSGATNEKLFF
TRBJ2-7 15 NA TRBD1 TRBV9 TGTGCCAGCAGCGCGAAGGACAGGAGTGGGGTCGAGCAGTACTTC CASSAKDRSGVEQYF
TRBJ2-3 16 NA NA TRBV7-7 TGTGCTAGCAGCTTAGGCGGCGAAGGCCGCACAGATACGCAGTATTTT CASSLGGEGRTDTQYF
TRBJ2-5 16 once TRBD2 TRBV18 TGTGCCAGCTCACCTACCGGGACTAGCGGCCAAGAGACCCAGTACTTC CASSPTGTSGQETQYF
TRBJ1-1 15 NA TRBD1 TRBV27 TGTGCCAGCAGTCCAGGGACAGCTATGAACACTGAAGCTTTCTTT CASSPGTAMNTEAFF